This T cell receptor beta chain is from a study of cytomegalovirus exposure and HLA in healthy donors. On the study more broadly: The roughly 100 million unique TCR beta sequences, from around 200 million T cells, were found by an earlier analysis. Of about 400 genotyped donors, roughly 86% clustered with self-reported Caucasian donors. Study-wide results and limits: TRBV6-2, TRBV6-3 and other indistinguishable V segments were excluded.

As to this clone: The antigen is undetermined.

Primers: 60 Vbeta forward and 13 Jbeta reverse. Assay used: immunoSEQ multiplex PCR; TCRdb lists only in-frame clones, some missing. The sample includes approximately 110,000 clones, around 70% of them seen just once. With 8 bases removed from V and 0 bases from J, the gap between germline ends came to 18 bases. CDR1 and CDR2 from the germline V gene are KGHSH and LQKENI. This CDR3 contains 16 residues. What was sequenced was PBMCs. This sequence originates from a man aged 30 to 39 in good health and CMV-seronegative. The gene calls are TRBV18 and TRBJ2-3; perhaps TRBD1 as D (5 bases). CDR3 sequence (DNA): TGTGCCAGCCGACCTTTAGGGGCAGGGAGCACAGATACGCAGTATTTT. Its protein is CASRPLGAGSTDTQYF.